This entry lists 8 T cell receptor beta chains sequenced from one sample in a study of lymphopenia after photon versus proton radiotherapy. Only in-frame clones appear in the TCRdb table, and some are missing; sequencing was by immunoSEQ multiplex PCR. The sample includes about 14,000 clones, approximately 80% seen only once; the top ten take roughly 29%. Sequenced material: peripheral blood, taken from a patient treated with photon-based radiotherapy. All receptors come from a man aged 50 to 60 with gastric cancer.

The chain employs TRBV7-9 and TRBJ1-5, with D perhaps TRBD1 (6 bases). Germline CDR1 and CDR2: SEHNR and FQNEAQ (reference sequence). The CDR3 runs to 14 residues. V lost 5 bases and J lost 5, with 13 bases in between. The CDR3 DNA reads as TGTGCCAGCAGCGGATTGGACAGAGATCAGCCCCAGCATTTT. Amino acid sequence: CASSGLDRDQPQHF. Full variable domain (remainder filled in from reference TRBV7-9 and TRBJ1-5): DTGVSQNPRHKITKRGQNVTFRCDPISEHNRLYWYRQTLGQGPEFLTYFQNEAQLEKSRLLSDRFSAERPKGSFSTLEIQRTEQGDSAMYLCASSGLDRDQPQHFGDGTRLSIL.

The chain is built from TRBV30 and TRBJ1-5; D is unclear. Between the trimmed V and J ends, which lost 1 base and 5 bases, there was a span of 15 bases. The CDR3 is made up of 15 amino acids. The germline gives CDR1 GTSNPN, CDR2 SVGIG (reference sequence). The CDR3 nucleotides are TGTGCCTGGAGTGGTGGGTTGCTAGGTGATCAGCCCCAGCATTTT. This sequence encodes CAWSGGLLGDQPQHF.

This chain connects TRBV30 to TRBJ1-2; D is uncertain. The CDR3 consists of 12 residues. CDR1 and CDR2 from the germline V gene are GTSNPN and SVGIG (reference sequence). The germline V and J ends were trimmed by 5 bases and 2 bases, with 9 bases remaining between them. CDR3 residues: CAWVAENYGYTF. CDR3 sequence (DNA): TGTGCCTGGGTGGCTGAGAACTATGGCTACACCTTC.

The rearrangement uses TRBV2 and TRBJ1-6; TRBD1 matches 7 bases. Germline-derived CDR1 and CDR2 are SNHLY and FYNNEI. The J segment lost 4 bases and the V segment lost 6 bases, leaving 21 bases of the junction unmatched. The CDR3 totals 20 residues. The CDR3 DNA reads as TGTGCCAGCAGATCCCTAACCGCCGGGACAGCAAAATCTTATAATTCACCCCTCCACTTT. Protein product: CASRSLTAGTAKSYNSPLHF.

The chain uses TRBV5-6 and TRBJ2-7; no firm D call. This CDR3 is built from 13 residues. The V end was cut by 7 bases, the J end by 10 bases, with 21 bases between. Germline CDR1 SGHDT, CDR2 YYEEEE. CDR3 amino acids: CASPSMAFKGQYV. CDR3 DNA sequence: TGTGCCAGCCCGTCGATGGCCTTCAAGGGACAGTACGTC.

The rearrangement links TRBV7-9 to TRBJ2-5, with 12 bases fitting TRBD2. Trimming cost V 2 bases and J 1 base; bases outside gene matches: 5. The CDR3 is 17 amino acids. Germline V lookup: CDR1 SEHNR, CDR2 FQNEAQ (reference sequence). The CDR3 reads CASSLMASGGAQETQYF. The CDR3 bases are TGTGCCAGCAGCTTAATGGCTAGCGGGGGGGCCCAAGAGACCCAGTACTTC.

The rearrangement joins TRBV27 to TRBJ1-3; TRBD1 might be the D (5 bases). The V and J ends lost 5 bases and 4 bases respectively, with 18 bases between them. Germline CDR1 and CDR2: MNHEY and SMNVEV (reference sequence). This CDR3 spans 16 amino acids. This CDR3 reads CASSAVLGGWGNTIYF. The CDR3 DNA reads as TGTGCCAGCAGTGCAGTTTTGGGGGGTTGGGGAAACACCATATATTTT.

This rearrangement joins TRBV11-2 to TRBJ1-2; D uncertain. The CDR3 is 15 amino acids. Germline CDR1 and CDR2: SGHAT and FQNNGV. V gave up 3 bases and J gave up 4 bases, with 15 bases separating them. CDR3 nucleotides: TGTGCCAGCAGCTTGAGTAGCCAGGCTTTCTATGGCTACACCTTC. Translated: CASSLSSQAFYGYTF.